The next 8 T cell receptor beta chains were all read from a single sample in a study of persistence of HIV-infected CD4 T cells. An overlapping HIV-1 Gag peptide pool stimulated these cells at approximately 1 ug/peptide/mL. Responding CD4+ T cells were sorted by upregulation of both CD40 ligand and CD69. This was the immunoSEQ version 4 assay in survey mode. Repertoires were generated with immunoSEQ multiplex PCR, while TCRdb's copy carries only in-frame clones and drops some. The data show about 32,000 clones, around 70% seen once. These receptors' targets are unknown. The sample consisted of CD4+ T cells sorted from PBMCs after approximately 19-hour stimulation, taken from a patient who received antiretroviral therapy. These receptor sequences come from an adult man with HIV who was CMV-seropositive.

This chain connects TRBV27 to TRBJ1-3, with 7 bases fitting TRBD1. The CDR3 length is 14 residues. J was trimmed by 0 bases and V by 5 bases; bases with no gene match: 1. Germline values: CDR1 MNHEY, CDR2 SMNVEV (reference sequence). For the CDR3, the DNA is TGTGCCAGCAGTACAGGGGTCTCTGGAAACACCATATATTTT. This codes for CASSTGVSGNTIYF.

The CDR3 region has the DNA TGTGCCAGCAGCAGGGGACGGGCCTACGAGCAGTACTTC. Protein product: CASSRGRAYEQYF. The chain uses TRBV28 and TRBJ2-7, with a possible D match to TRBD1 (6 bases). The CDR3 is 13 residues long. V shed 6 bases and J shed 2 bases, with 11 bases lying between them. Germline CDR1 reads MDHEN; CDR2 reads SYDVKM.

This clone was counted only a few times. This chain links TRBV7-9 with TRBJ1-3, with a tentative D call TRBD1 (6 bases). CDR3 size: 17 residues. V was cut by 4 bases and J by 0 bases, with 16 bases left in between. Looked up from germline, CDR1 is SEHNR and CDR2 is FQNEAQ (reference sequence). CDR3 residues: CASSSPEGDFSGNTIYF. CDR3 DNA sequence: TGTGCCAGCAGCTCCCCTGAGGGGGACTTCTCTGGAAACACCATATATTTT.

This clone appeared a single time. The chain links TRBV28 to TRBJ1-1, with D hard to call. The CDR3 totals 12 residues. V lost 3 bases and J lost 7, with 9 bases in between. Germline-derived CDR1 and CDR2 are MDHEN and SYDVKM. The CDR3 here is CASSLVTNEAFF. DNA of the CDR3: TGTGCCAGCAGTTTGGTGACTAATGAAGCTTTCTTT. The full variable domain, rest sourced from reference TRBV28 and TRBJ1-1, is DVKVTQSSRYLVKRTGEKVFLECVQDMDHENMFWYRQDPGLGLRLIYFSYDVKMKEKGDIPEGYSVSREKKERFSLILESASTNQTSMYLCASSLVTNEAFFGQGTRLTVV.

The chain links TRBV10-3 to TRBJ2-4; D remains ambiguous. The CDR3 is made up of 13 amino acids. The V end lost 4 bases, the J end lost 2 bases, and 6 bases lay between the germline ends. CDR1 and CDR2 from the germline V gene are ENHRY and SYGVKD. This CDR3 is CAISGGSKNIQYF. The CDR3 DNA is TGTGCCATCAGTGGGGGTTCCAAAAACATTCAGTACTTC.

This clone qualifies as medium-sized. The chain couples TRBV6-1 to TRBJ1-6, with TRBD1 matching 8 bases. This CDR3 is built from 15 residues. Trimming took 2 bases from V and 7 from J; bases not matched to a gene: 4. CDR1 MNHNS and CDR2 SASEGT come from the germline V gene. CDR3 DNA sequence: TGTGCCAGCAGTGAAACGGACAGGGAGAATTCACCCCTCCACTTT. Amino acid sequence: CASSETDRENSPLHF.

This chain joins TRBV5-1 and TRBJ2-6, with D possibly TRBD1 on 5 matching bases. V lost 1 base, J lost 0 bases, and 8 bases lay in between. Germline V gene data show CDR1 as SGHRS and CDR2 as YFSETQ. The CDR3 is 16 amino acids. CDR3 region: CASSLTGSSGANVLTF. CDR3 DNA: TGCGCCAGCAGCTTGACAGGTTCCTCTGGGGCCAACGTCCTGACTTTC.

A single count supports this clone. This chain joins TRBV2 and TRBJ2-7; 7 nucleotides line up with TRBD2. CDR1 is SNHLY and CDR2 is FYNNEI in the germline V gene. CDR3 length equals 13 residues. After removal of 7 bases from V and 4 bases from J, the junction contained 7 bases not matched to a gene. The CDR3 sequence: CASTSGAIYEQYF. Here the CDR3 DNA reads TGTGCCAGCACAAGCGGGGCAATTTACGAGCAGTACTTC.